A selection of T cell receptor beta chains follows, all from one sample in a study of T cells in Graves' hyperthyroidism and ophthalmopathy. MiXCR, applied by TCRdb to the multiplex PCR reads, yields one record per CDR3 protein. The repertoire holds about half a million distinct CDR3 sequences, with around 20% as singletons. Sequencing was done on a sample of blood. These receptors all stem from a man in his late teens or twenties with Graves' hyperthyroidism. Both conserved end residues are part of each CDR3. The order of the fields is J gene, clone size, V gene, D gene, CDR3 DNA, CDR3 protein. The D gene is left open where the match is weak. Clone size appears in some rows only: once, few, many, or a class for an expanded clone.

J: TRBJ1-5; size: -; V: TRBV7-2; D: -; DNA: TGTGCCAGCAGCTTAGGCTTCGCAGCCAATCAGCCCCAGCATTTT; CDR3: CASSLGFAANQPQHF
J: TRBJ2-7; size: many; V: TRBV6-1; D: -; DNA: TGTGCCAGCAGTGGAGAGGCCCTTAACTACGAGCAGTACTTC; CDR3: CASSGEALNYEQYF
J: TRBJ2-7; size: -; V: TRBV6-2/TRBV6-3; D: -; DNA: TGTGCCAGCACACGTGCTGGTACAAGATCCTACGGGCAGTACTTC; CDR3: CASTRAGTRSYGQYF
J: TRBJ1-6; size: few; V: TRBV27; D: -; DNA: TGTGCCAGCAGTTCCCGGGGGACCTATAATTCACCCCTCCACTTT; CDR3: CASSSRGTYNSPLHF
J: TRBJ2-7; size: many; V: TRBV6-5; D: TRBD1; DNA: TGTGCCACCCAGACAGGGAGCTCCTACGAGCAGTACTTC; CDR3: CATQTGSSYEQYF
J: TRBJ2-5; size: -; V: TRBV4-1; D: TRBD1; DNA: TGCGCCAGCAGCCAAGGCCCCAGGGGGCGAGAGACCCAGTACTTC; CDR3: CASSQGPRGRETQYF
J: TRBJ1-2; size: many; V: TRBV6-1; D: -; DNA: TGTGCCAGCAGTCCTCACCTTAGGACGGACCTCTATGGCTACACCTTC; CDR3: CASSPHLRTDLYGYTF
J: TRBJ1-6; size: many; V: TRBV25-1; D: -; DNA: TGTGCCAGCAATCTTGGGACGAGGGATTCACCCCTCCACTTT; CDR3: CASNLGTRDSPLHF
J: TRBJ1-5; size: many; V: TRBV30; D: -; DNA: TGTGCCTGGAGCCGGGCCGGGGGGGGTCAGCCCCAGCATTTT; CDR3: CAWSRAGGGQPQHF
J: TRBJ1-3; size: many; V: TRBV29-1; D: -; DNA: TGCAGCGCCCGGGCCGCCTCAACCTCTGGAAACACCATATATTTT; CDR3: CSARAASTSGNTIYF
J: TRBJ1-1; size: -; V: TRBV18; D: -; DNA: TGTGCCAGCCTACTGACGACTACAGTGCCACCCACTGAAGCTTTCTTT; CDR3: CASLLTTTVPPTEAFF
J: TRBJ2-7; size: -; V: TRBV18; D: -; DNA: TGTGCCAGCTCCGAAAGTTGGCAGGCTTACGAGCAGTACTTC; CDR3: CASSESWQAYEQYF
J: TRBJ2-7; size: many; V: TRBV7-8; D: TRBD2; DNA: TGTGCCAGCAGCTTCCCCGGCGGGGGGGCAGGCGCCTACGAGCAGTACTTC; CDR3: CASSFPGGGAGAYEQYF
J: TRBJ1-1; size: many; V: TRBV12-3/TRBV12-4; D: -; DNA: TGTGCCAGCAGTTCTGAGGGGGGTGAAGCTTTCTTT; CDR3: CASSSEGGEAFF
J: TRBJ2-2; size: many; V: TRBV5-5; D: -; DNA: TGTGCCAGCGAAGGGGACACCGGGGAGCTGTTTTTT; CDR3: CASEGDTGELFF
J: TRBJ2-5; size: -; V: TRBV6-5; D: -; DNA: TGTGCCAGCAGTTACGCGACTACTTTCGAAGAGACCCAGTACTTC; CDR3: CASSYATTFEETQYF
J: TRBJ2-5; size: many; V: TRBV6-5; D: -; DNA: TGTGCCAGCAGTTATCAGGTTCGGGAGACCCAGTACTTC; CDR3: CASSYQVRETQYF
J: TRBJ1-2; size: -; V: TRBV30; D: -; DNA: TGTGCCTGGAGTTTGAGCGGCTATGGCTACACCTTC; CDR3: CAWSLSGYGYTF
J: TRBJ2-5; size: many; V: TRBV6-5; D: -; DNA: TGTGCCAGCAGCCGATACAGGGTGGGGGAGACCCAGTACTTC; CDR3: CASSRYRVGETQYF
J: TRBJ1-2; size: -; V: TRBV7-6; D: -; DNA: TGTGCCAGCAGCTGGGGCGGCCACGGTTATGGCTACACCTTC; CDR3: CASSWGGHGYGYTF
J: TRBJ2-5; size: many; V: TRBV7-9; D: -; DNA: TGTGCCAGCAGCCCGACAGCTCAAGAGACCCAGTACTTC; CDR3: CASSPTAQETQYF
J: TRBJ1-3; size: few; V: TRBV11-1; D: -; DNA: TGTGCCAGCAGCTTGGGGAGAGGGGTTCTCTCTGGAAACACCATATATTTT; CDR3: CASSLGRGVLSGNTIYF
J: TRBJ1-1; size: few; V: TRBV29-1; D: -; DNA: TGCAGCGTTGCGCCAGGGAACACTGAAGCTTTCTTT; CDR3: CSVAPGNTEAFF
J: TRBJ2-7; size: many; V: TRBV20-1; D: TRBD1; DNA: TGCAGTGCTAGTGCTCCGGGACAGGGGGACGAGCAGTACTTC; CDR3: CSASAPGQGDEQYF
J: TRBJ1-2; size: many; V: TRBV5-1; D: -; DNA: TGCGCCAGCAGCTTGGCCGGGCCAGGGCATGGCTACACCTTC; CDR3: CASSLAGPGHGYTF
J: TRBJ2-7; size: many; V: TRBV12-3/TRBV12-4; D: TRBD2; DNA: TGTGCCAGCAGTTCCACTAGCGGGGGTGCCTACGAGCAGTACTTC; CDR3: CASSSTSGGAYEQYF
J: TRBJ1-1; size: -; V: TRBV12-3/TRBV12-4; D: TRBD1; DNA: TGTGCCAGCAGGAGCGGACAGGGGGACACTGAAGCTTTCTTT; CDR3: CASRSGQGDTEAFF
J: TRBJ1-3; size: -; V: TRBV6-1; D: -; DNA: TGTGCCAGCAGCGACGGACGATACTCTGGAAACACCATATATTTT; CDR3: CASSDGRYSGNTIYF